The clone carrying this T cell receptor beta chain is labeled large (0.1 to 1%). Its matching antigen is unknown. TCR libraries were prepared from roughly 14 ng of total RNA with the QIAseq Immune Repertoire TCR panel. TCRdb reprocessed the reads via MiXCR and lists one record per CDR3 protein. The data show roughly 530 distinct CDR3 sequences, over 7.5% seen once. Sorting of live CD3+CD8+TCRalphabeta+ cells by PD-1 and/or TIGIT gave four subsets. The data were taken from a study of circulating CD8 cells and anti-PD-1 response in melanoma. Overall study results and limits: Diversity ranked highest in DNEG and lowest in TIGIT subsets. Experiments were generally run without replicates. A small cohort with few responders supplied the baseline and M1 comparisons.

This CDR3 region has 13 residues. V shed 4 bases and J shed 8 bases, with 14 bases lying between them. The V gene's germline CDR1 is SQVTM and CDR2 ANQGSEA. The V call is TRBV29-1, the J call TRBJ2-2; no clear D gene. The sequencing used CD8+ T cells from PBMCs, collected at baseline or after one month of anti-PD-1 therapy (not recorded which). This receptor was identified in a human donor with melanoma. The CDR3 DNA sequence: TGCAGCGTTGGACGGAACTCCCCAGGGGAGCTGTTTTTT. Translated: CSVGRNSPGELFF.